The clone carrying this T cell receptor beta chain was seen repeatedly, ten times or more. Antigen: not known. This entry belongs to a study of T cells in Graves' hyperthyroidism and ophthalmopathy. Study conclusions and caveats: Researchers report that a 13 V-J model separated ophthalmopathy from stable hyperthyroidism.

TCR beta CDR3 sequences were amplified from RNA transcripts. With the HTBI primer set, the TCR CDR3 went through a first round of RT-PCR. TCRdb redid the calling of the multiplex PCR reads with MiXCR, one entry per CDR3 protein. The sample records approximately 430,000 distinct CDR3 sequences, approximately 14% being singletons. The CDR3 runs 18 residues. V was trimmed by 6 bases and J by 6 bases, leaving 28 bases between them. From germline, CDR1 is MNHNS and CDR2 SASEGT. The rearrangement uses TRBV6-1 and TRBJ2-3, with D perhaps given as TRBD1 or TRBD2 (5 bases each). This receptor was taken from a woman aged 18-29 years with Graves' hyperthyroidism. Sequenced material: blood. DNA for the CDR3: TGTGCCAGCAGAGGGGTCAACTGGCGGGCTCACGATCCGGATACGCAGTATTTT. Protein sequence: CASRGVNWRAHDPDTQYF.